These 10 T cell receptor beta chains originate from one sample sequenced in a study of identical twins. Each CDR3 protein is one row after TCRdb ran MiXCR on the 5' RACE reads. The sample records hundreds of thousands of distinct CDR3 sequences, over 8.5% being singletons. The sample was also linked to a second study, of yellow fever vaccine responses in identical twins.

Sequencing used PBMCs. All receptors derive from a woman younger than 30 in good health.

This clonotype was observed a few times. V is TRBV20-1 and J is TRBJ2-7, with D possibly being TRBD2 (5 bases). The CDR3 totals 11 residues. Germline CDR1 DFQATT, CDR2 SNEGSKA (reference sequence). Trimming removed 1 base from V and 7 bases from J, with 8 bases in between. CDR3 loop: CSARVVAEQYF. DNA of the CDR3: TGCAGTGCTAGAGTGGTAGCGGAGCAGTACTTC.

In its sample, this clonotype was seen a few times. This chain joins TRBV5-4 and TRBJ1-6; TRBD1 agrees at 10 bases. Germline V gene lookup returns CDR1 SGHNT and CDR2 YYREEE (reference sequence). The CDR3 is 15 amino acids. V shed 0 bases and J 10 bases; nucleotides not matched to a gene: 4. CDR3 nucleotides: TGTGCCAGCAGCTTGGCAGGGACAGGGGTCTCACCCCTCCACTTT. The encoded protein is CASSLAGTGVSPLHF.

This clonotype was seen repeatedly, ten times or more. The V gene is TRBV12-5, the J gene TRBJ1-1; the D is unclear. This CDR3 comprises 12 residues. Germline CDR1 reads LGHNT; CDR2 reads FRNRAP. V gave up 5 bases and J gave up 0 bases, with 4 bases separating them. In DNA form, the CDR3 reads TGTGCTAGTGGTGGCATGAACACTGAAGCTTTCTTT. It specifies CASGGMNTEAFF.

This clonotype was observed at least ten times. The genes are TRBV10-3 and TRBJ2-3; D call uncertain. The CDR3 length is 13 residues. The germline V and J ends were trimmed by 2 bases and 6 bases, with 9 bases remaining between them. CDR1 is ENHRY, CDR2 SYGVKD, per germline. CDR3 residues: CAISEPRTDTQYF. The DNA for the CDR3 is TGTGCCATCAGTGAGCCGAGAACGGATACGCAGTATTTT.

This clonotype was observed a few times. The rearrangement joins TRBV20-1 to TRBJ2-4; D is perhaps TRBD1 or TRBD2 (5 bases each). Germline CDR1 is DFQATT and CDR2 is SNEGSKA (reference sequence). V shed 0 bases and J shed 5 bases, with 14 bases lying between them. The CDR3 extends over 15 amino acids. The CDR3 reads CSARDMRGGENIQYF. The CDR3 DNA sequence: TGCAGTGCTAGAGATATGAGGGGTGGGGAAAACATTCAGTACTTC.

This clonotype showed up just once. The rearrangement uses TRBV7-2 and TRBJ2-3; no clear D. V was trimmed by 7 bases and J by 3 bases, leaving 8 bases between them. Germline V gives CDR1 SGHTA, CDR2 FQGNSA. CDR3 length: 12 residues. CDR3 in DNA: TGTGCCAGCACCAAAACGACAGATACGCAGTATTTT. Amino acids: CASTKTTDTQYF.

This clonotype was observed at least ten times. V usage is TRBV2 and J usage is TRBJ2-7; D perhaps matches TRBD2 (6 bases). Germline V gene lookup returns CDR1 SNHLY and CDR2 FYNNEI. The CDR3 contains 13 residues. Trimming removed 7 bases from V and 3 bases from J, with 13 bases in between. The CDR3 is CASTSGTLYEQYF. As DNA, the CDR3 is TGTGCCAGCACCTCCGGGACTCTCTACGAGCAGTACTTC.

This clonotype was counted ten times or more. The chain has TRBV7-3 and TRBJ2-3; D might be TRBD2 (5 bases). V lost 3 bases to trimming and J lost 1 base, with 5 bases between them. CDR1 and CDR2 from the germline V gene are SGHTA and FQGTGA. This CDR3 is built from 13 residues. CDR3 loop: CASSFGGTDTQYF. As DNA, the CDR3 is TGTGCCAGCAGCTTCGGGGGCACAGATACGCAGTATTTT.

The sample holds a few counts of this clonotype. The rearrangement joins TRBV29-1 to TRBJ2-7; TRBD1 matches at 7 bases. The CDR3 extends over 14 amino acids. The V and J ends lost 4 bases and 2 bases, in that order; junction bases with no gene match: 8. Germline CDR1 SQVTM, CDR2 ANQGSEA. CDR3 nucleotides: TGCAGCGTTGTTTTTTGGGACAGTGCCTACGAGCAGTACTTC. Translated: CSVVFWDSAYEQYF.

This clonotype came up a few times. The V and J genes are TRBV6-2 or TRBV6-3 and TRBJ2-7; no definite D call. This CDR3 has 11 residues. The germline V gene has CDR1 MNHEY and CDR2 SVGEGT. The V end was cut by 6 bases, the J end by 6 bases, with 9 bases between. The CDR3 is CASSRNSEQYF. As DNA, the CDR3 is TGTGCCAGCAGCCGAAACTCCGAGCAGTACTTC.